This T cell receptor beta chain comes out of a study of T cell responses to AZD1222 COVID-19 vaccine. Overall study findings and caveats: Seropositivity was recorded at baseline in only a handful of AZD1222 recipients. Clonal diversity was possibly underestimated, and the donors were mostly white British, with more females.

Profiling relied on immunoSEQ multiplex PCR, and the TCRdb table lists in-frame clones only, not all of them. This sample has 130,000 or so clones, with 85% to 95% found just once. A remark on this clone: The antigen is not known.

The TCR sequence derives from an adult in good health. Sequenced here: peripheral blood, sampled on day 0 of AZD1222 vaccination.

CDR3: CASRQTVSNYGYTF. In DNA, the CDR3 is TGTGCCAGTCGCCAGACGGTTTCTAACTATGGCTACACCTTC. The chain recombines TRBV6-5 with TRBJ1-2; D unclear. This CDR3 has 14 amino acids. CDR1 and CDR2 from the germline V gene are MNHEY and SVGAGI. V was clipped by 9 bases and J by 0 bases, with 14 bases between them.